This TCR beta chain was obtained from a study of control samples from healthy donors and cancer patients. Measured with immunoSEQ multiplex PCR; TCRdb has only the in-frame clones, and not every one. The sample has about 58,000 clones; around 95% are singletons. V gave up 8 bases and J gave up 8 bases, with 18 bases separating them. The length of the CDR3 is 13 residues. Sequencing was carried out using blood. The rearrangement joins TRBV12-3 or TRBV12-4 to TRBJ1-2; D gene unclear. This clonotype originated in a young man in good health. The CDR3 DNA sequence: TGTGCCAGCGGGCCTCTGGACTCCCACGGCTACACCTTC. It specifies CASGPLDSHGYTF.